These 21 T cell receptor beta chains originate from one sample sequenced in a study of patients and donors after allogeneic stem cell transplantation. TCRdb re-derived calls from the RT-PCR reads in MiXCR, one entry per CDR3 protein. The data hold some 960,000 distinct CDR3 sequences, with roughly 17% observed a single time. The sample was blood, either unsorted or a sorted T cell fraction (not recorded which). All receptors come from a human donor who was either an allogeneic HSCT recipient or a stem cell or donor lymphocyte infusion donor (not recorded which). It is not recorded whose cells these are; they may come from a transplant donor.

This clonotype occurred many times. This chain's CDR3 is CSASTGDYGYTF. The CDR3 DNA reads as TGCAGTGCTTCTACAGGGGACTATGGCTACACCTTC. This chain uses TRBV20-1 with TRBJ1-2, with 7 bases matching TRBD1. The germline CDR1 and CDR2 sequences are DFQATT and SNEGSKA (reference sequence). V gave up 5 bases and J gave up 3 bases; unmatched junction bases: 3. The CDR3 is 12 residues long.

This chain uses TRBV3-1 with TRBJ2-1; D is ambiguous. Trimming shortened V by 1 base and J by 4 bases, and 8 bases separated the two germline ends. The CDR3 covers 14 residues. Germline V gene data show CDR1 as LGHDT and CDR2 as YNNKEL (reference sequence). CDR3 residues: CASSQGLQYNEQFF. In DNA form, the CDR3 reads TGTGCCAGCAGCCAAGGACTCCAGTACAATGAGCAGTTCTTC.

This clonotype was counted only a few times. The chain couples TRBV7-6 to TRBJ2-3, with TRBD2 as a possible D gene (7 bases). CDR3 length equals 15 residues. Looked up from germline, CDR1 is SGHVS and CDR2 is FNYEAQ. V dropped 1 base and J dropped 7 bases, with 15 bases sitting between them. CDR3 amino acids: CASSLGRGPTNTQYF. The CDR3 region has the DNA TGTGCCAGCAGCTTAGGGCGGGGGCCAACCAATACGCAGTATTTT.

This clonotype was counted many times. V gene TRBV7-9 combines with J gene TRBJ2-2; TRBD2 agrees at 11 bases. The germline CDR1 and CDR2 sequences are SEHNR and FQNEAQ (reference sequence). The CDR3 covers 15 residues. V lost 5 bases and J lost 4; bases outside the gene matches: 3. The CDR3 DNA follows: TGTGCCAGCAGCCCGGGACTAGCGGTCACCGGGGAGCTGTTTTTT. It codes for CASSPGLAVTGELFF.

At least ten counts were recorded for this clonotype. This sequence joins TRBV4-3 and TRBJ1-2, with 7 bases that match TRBD1. Germline CDR1 is LGHNA and CDR2 is YSLEER. The trim removed 3 bases at V and 5 bases at J, leaving 3 bases unmatched. The CDR3 length is 13 residues. The CDR3 DNA follows: TGCGCCAGCAGCCAGGGGACAGCATATGGCTACACCTTC. Translation gives CASSQGTAYGYTF.

CDR3 sequence: CSARVPTPGQGNQPQHF. CDR3 nucleotides: TGCAGTGCTAGAGTCCCTACCCCGGGACAGGGGAATCAGCCCCAGCATTTT. The genes are TRBV20-1 and TRBJ1-5; TRBD1 matches at 10 bases. The junction had 10 bases not matched to a gene; V was cut back by 1 base and J by 4 bases. Germline V CDR1 and CDR2: DFQATT, SNEGSKA (reference sequence). There are 17 residues in the CDR3.

In its sample, this clonotype was seen many times. The rearrangement joins TRBV12-3 or TRBV12-4 to TRBJ1-1, with D hard to call. V lost 6 bases to trimming and J lost 1 base, with 9 bases between them. The CDR3 has 13 residues. DNA of the CDR3: TGTGCCAGCAGCTTTCGGGGGAACACTGAAGCTTTCTTT. Amino acid sequence: CASSFRGNTEAFF.

This clonotype was picked up a small number of times. CDR3 amino acids: CATSDPSTGKAFF. CDR3 nucleotide sequence: TGTGCCACCAGTGATCCCTCGACAGGTAAAGCTTTCTTT. The rearrangement uses TRBV24-1 and TRBJ1-1; TRBD1 is a possible D gene (6 bases). Germline V gene sequence: CDR1 KGHDR, CDR2 SFDVKD. Between the trimmed V and J ends, which lost 3 bases and 9 bases, there was a span of 13 bases. The length of the CDR3 is 13 residues.

This clonotype has just a few counts. The V call is TRBV5-6, the J call TRBJ2-1, with unresolved D. CDR3 length equals 14 residues. Germline CDR1 is SGHDT and CDR2 is YYEEEE. V was cut by 2 bases and J by 8 bases, with 14 bases left in between. CDR3 nucleotide sequence: TGTGCCAGCAGCTTTCCCGGCCGAGTTTATGAGCAGTTCTTC. Translating it yields CASSFPGRVYEQFF.

The rearrangement links TRBV5-1 to TRBJ1-5; 7 nucleotides match TRBD1. V lost 4 bases and J lost 3; bases outside the gene matches: 7. Germline assignment: CDR1 SGHRS and CDR2 YFSETQ. The CDR3 is 15 amino acids. The CDR3 sequence is CASSHTGQHNQPQHF. In nucleotides, the CDR3 is TGCGCCAGCAGCCACACGGGACAGCACAATCAGCCCCAGCATTTT.

This chain links TRBV7-9 with TRBJ2-2; weak D call: TRBD2 (6 bases). The germline V gene encodes CDR1 SEHNR and CDR2 FQNEAQ (reference sequence). V was shortened by 1 base and J by 4 bases, with 10 bases between the two germline ends. This CDR3 region has 15 residues. DNA of the CDR3: TGTGCCAGCAGCTTAGTCGGCGGGGCCACCGGGGAGCTGTTTTTT. It codes for CASSLVGGATGELFF.

This clonotype was seen at least ten times. The chain links TRBV12-3 or TRBV12-4 to TRBJ2-5; the match to TRBD1 covers 9 bases. The V and J ends lost 5 bases and 0 bases, in that order; junction bases with no gene match: 16. The CDR3 loop spans 19 amino acids. The CDR3 is CASSPRDRATLNYQETQYF. CDR3 coding DNA: TGTGCCAGCAGTCCCAGGGACAGGGCTACCCTAAATTACCAAGAGACCCAGTACTTC.

This clonotype was counted a few times. The chain couples TRBV6-5 to TRBJ2-5; no reliable D call. V lost 0 bases, J lost 1 base, and 9 bases lay in between. Germline loops: CDR1 MNHEY, CDR2 SVGAGI. The CDR3 is made up of 15 amino acids. CDR3 DNA sequence: TGTGCCAGCAGTTACTCGTCGGCCAGCCAAGAGACCCAGTACTTC. This codes for CASSYSSASQETQYF.

Here the CDR3 reads CASSLVYGRGHSDNQPQHF. CDR3 nucleotides: TGCGCCAGCAGCTTGGTCTACGGCAGGGGTCATTCTGACAATCAGCCCCAGCATTTT. This chain links TRBV5-1 with TRBJ1-5, with TRBD1 as a possible D gene (6 bases). The CDR3 is 19 residues long. V gave up 0 bases and J gave up 3 bases, with 22 bases separating them. Germline V gene data show CDR1 as SGHRS and CDR2 as YFSETQ.

This clonotype has just a few counts. The rearrangement joins TRBV7-3 to TRBJ2-1, with 10 bases identical to TRBD2. Germline V gene data show CDR1 as SGHTA and CDR2 as FQGTGA. This CDR3 is 15 amino acids long. V dropped 2 bases and J dropped 7; count of bases not matched to a gene: 5. CDR3 in DNA: TGTGCCAGCAGCTTACGTAGCGGGGGGATTAATGAGCAGTTCTTC. It yields the protein CASSLRSGGINEQFF.

The chain is built from TRBV6-1 and TRBJ1-1; the D gene is possibly TRBD1 (6 bases). This CDR3 region has 16 residues. V shed 8 bases and J shed 0 bases, with 19 bases lying between them. Per the germline V gene, CDR1 is MNHNS and CDR2 is SASEGT. The CDR3 region has the DNA TGTGCCAGCCGGCTGGAGGGGCGGGACATGAACACTGAAGCTTTCTTT. Its protein is CASRLEGRDMNTEAFF.

This clonotype was detected only a few times. The V and J genes are TRBV19 and TRBJ1-1, with a tentative D call TRBD1 (5 bases). The ends were cut back, 7 bases at V and 0 bases at J, with 12 bases in the middle. From germline, CDR1 is LNHDA and CDR2 SQIVND (reference sequence). The CDR3 extends over 14 amino acids. In DNA, the CDR3 is TGTGCCAGTATGAGGGGCAAAGTGAACACTGAAGCTTTCTTT. Translated, it gives CASMRGKVNTEAFF.

The genes are TRBV3-1 and TRBJ1-2, with D possibly matching TRBD1 (5 bases). The germline V gene encodes CDR1 LGHDT and CDR2 YNNKEL (reference sequence). This CDR3 is built from 13 residues. The V and J ends lost 0 bases and 7 bases respectively, with 9 bases between them. Here the CDR3 DNA reads TGTGCCAGCAGCCAAGACGGTAGGGGTGGCTACACCTTC. Amino acids: CASSQDGRGGYTF.

V and J are TRBV19 and TRBJ2-7, with TRBD1 matching over 8 bases. This CDR3 region has 16 residues. In germline, CDR1 is LNHDA, CDR2 SQIVND (reference sequence). V lost 4 bases to trimming and J lost 0 bases; unmatched junction nucleotides: 8. The CDR3 bases are TGTGCCAGTAGTACCCGCCGGACAGGGTCCTCCTACGAGCAGTACTTC. Protein product: CASSTRRTGSSYEQYF.

This chain uses TRBV5-1 with TRBJ2-3; 13 positions match TRBD2. The trim removed 5 bases at V and 0 bases at J, leaving 15 bases unmatched. The CDR3 has 20 amino acids. Looked up from germline, CDR1 is SGHRS and CDR2 is YFSETQ. CDR3 sequence: CASRIKTSGRTFSSTDTQYF. For the CDR3, the DNA is TGCGCCAGCAGGATAAAGACTAGCGGGAGGACCTTCTCTAGCACAGATACGCAGTATTTT.

This rearrangement joins TRBV6-1 to TRBJ1-3, with D uncertain. V was pared by 6 bases and J by 0 bases, with 15 bases between. The CDR3 is made up of 16 amino acids. CDR1 is MNHNS and CDR2 is SASEGT in the germline V gene. The CDR3 DNA reads as TGTGCCAGCAGCCTACCACCGGACCCCTCTGGAAACACCATATATTTT. Translated, it gives CASSLPPDPSGNTIYF.